This T cell receptor (beta chain) was sequenced for a study of blood T cell repertoires in COVID-19. Germline V CDR1 and CDR2: LNHDA, SQIVND (reference sequence). V lost 1 base and J lost 2; bases outside the gene matches: 1. The CDR3 is 16 residues long. The protocol was immunoSEQ multiplex PCR, while the TCRdb copy is restricted to in-frame clones and leaves out a portion. The data contain some 360,000 clones, around 87% of them singletons. This chain joins TRBV19 and TRBJ2-1, with 11 bases lining up with TRBD2. This TCR was recovered from an older woman with COVID-19, enrolled during active disease. Sequenced input: peripheral blood. The CDR3 reads CASSIVSGGAYNEQFF. The CDR3 bases are TGTGCCAGTAGTATAGTTAGCGGGGGGGCCTACAATGAGCAGTTCTTC.